The rows below give T cell receptor beta chains drawn from one sample of a study of circulating and synovial CD4+ cells in juvenile arthritis. The method was immunoSEQ multiplex PCR; TCRdb's version includes in-frame clones alone and lacks a portion of them. The sample yields a few thousand clones, approximately 80% seen once. Sequenced sample: CD4+ T cells from synovial fluid. The receptors were gathered from a human donor with juvenile idiopathic arthritis. The CDR3 runs from the conserved cysteine through the conserved F or W. The D gene is left open where the match is weak. Clone size, where shown, is once, few, many, or a class for clones that have expanded.

v_gene	j_gene	d_gene	abundance	CDR3aa	CDR3nt
TRBV11-2	TRBJ2-1	TRBD1	.	CASRQGWEQFF	TGTGCCAGTAGACAGGGTTGGGAGCAGTTCTTC
TRBV11-1	TRBJ2-1	.	.	CASSLDSDPYNEQFF	TGTGCCAGCAGCTTAGATAGCGACCCCTACAATGAGCAGTTCTTC
TRBV19	TRBJ1-6	TRBD1	.	CASSTGGTNSPLHF	TGTGCCAGTAGTACAGGGGGAACCAATTCACCCCTCCACTTT
TRBV28	TRBJ1-5	TRBD1	.	CASSLRTGYNQPQHF	TGTGCCAGCAGTTTAAGGACAGGGTACAATCAGCCCCAGCATTTT
TRBV5-6	TRBJ2-3	.	.	CASSRGMDTQYF	TGTGCCAGCAGCAGGGGGATGGATACGCAGTATTTT
TRBV9	TRBJ2-5	TRBD2	.	CASSVGLAGGPLTETQYF	TGTGCCAGCAGCGTAGGTCTAGCGGGGGGGCCATTGACGGAGACCCAGTACTTC
TRBV4-2	TRBJ1-6	.	.	CASSQDGGNSPLHF	TGTGCCAGCAGCCAAGACGGGGGAAATTCCCCCCTCCACTTT
TRBV5-4	TRBJ2-1	TRBD2	.	CASTPGGDYNEQFF	TGTGCCAGCACCCCGGGGGGAGATTACAATGAGCAGTTCTTC
TRBV29-1	TRBJ2-5	TRBD1	.	CSVEASTGTGVQETQYF	TGCAGCGTTGAAGCCTCAACCGGGACAGGAGTCCAAGAGACCCAGTACTTC
TRBV18	TRBJ1-1	.	.	CASSPVDTANTEAFF	TGTGCCAGCTCACCGGTCGACACCGCAAACACTGAAGCTTTCTTT
TRBV29-1	TRBJ1-1	TRBD1	.	CSADRGTEAFF	TGCAGCGCGGACAGGGGGACTGAAGCTTTCTTT
TRBV10-3	TRBJ2-3	TRBD2	.	CAIRAAGGSTDTQYF	TGTGCCATCAGAGCCGCGGGGGGTAGCACAGATACGCAGTATTTT
TRBV10-3	TRBJ2-7	TRBD1	once	CAIRIGTVSYEQYF	TGTGCCATCAGGATTGGGACAGTCTCCTACGAGCAGTACTTC
TRBV6-6	TRBJ1-2	.	few	CASSYPEDSNYGYTF	TGTGCCAGCAGTTACCCCGAAGACAGTAACTATGGCTACACCTTC
TRBV4-3	TRBJ2-1	.	.	CASSREGGGRNEQFF	TGCGCCAGCAGCCGGGAAGGGGGGGGGAGAAATGAGCAGTTCTTC
TRBV4-1	TRBJ2-2	TRBD2	.	CASSQTLSSGNGELFF	TGCGCCAGCAGCCAGACCCTGTCTAGCGGGAACGGGGAGCTGTTTTTT
TRBV18	TRBJ2-1	.	.	CASSPGTGLYEQFF	TGTGCCAGCTCACCGGGAACGGGACTTTATGAGCAGTTCTTC